The clone carrying this T cell receptor (beta chain) has a single count. The antigen is unknown. Profiled with immunoSEQ multiplex PCR; TCRdb holds only in-frame clones, not every one. The sample records tens of thousands of clones, around 80% being singletons. The sample comes from a study of OX40 agonist ivuxolimab in advanced cancers. Broader study findings: There were also nonresponders showing low normalized T-cell clonal expansion.

CDR3 length: 14 amino acids. Per the germline V gene, CDR1 is LGHNA and CDR2 is YNFKEQ. Trimming took 1 base from V and 7 from J, leaving 13 bases between them. Blood draws occurred at baseline, cycle 4 day 1, and cycle 7 day 1. Specimen: CD4+ or CD8+ T cells sorted from blood, collected in a trial of the OX40 agonist ivuxolimab. The TCR was taken from an adult with an advanced solid tumor such as melanoma, head and neck, liver or kidney cancer. The chain employs TRBV4-2 and TRBJ2-5; D is unresolved. The CDR3 DNA follows: TGTGCCAGCAGCCAAGGGACCCACCTGGGGACCCAGTACTTC. Translated, it gives CASSQGTHLGTQYF.